This T cell receptor (beta chain) was profiled in a study of blood T cells in healthy people across ages. In germline, CDR1 is SGDLS, CDR2 YYNGEE. CDR3 length: 15 amino acids. Study-level results: The unknown donor CMV status may have confounded expanded clonotype changes. Naive CD4+ cells and diversity were both higher in long-lived donors than in aged donors. Significant beta diversity loss was already apparent by age approximately 38, declining roughly linearly.

Comments on this clonotype: Its specificity is not known.

With a J-beta primer mix and a sample-barcoded 5' primer, a second PCR ran 7 to 11 cycles. Each CDR3 protein is one row after TCRdb ran MiXCR on the 5' RACE reads. The repertoire holds around 1.5 million distinct CDR3 sequences, with 35% to 45% as singletons. The chain combines TRBV9 with TRBJ2-5; TRBD1 agrees at 9 bases. Near its end, the DNA agrees better with TRBJ2-7, so the J call may be wrong. The sequence derives from a woman aged 18-29 years in good health. What was sequenced was blood. DNA of the CDR3: TGTGCCAGCAGCGTGGGACAGGGAAACTTCTACGAGCAGTACTTC. Protein sequence: CASSVGQGNFYEQYF.